This is a list of T cell receptor beta chains from one sample in a study of T cell responses to AZD1222 COVID-19 vaccine. Data came from immunoSEQ multiplex PCR; TCRdb stores just in-frame clones and leaves some out. In the table there are about 39,000 clones, 80% to 90% of which are singletons. The sequences come from peripheral blood, collected 28 days after the second dose of the MenACWY control vaccine. Receptor source: an adult who received the MenACWY meningococcal vaccine as a control. The CDR3 runs from the conserved cysteine through the conserved F or W. The D gene is left open where the match is weak. A clone size is listed for some rows: how often the clone was seen (once, few, many), or a class if it is expanded.

abundance: few
v_gene: TRBV19
j_gene: TRBJ1-6
d_gene: .
CDR3nt: TGTGCCAGTACGGTGTCAGGGGCATCACCCCTCCACTTT
CDR3aa: CASTVSGASPLHF

abundance: .
v_gene: TRBV20-1
j_gene: TRBJ2-7
d_gene: TRBD2
CDR3nt: TGCAGTGCTAGTCGGACTAGCGGTGGGGGCGAGCAGTACTTC
CDR3aa: CSASRTSGGGEQYF

abundance: .
v_gene: TRBV7-7
j_gene: TRBJ1-3
d_gene: .
CDR3nt: TGTGCCAGCAGCCCACAGGCAGGAAACACCATATATTTT
CDR3aa: CASSPQAGNTIYF

abundance: .
v_gene: TRBV2
j_gene: TRBJ2-5
d_gene: .
CDR3nt: TGTGCCAGCAGAAGGGAGAAAGAGACCCAGTACTTC
CDR3aa: CASRREKETQYF

abundance: few
v_gene: TRBV4-1
j_gene: TRBJ2-1
d_gene: .
CDR3nt: TGCGCCAGCAGCCTAGACTTCAACAATGAGCAGTTCTTC
CDR3aa: CASSLDFNNEQFF

abundance: few
v_gene: TRBV7-3
j_gene: TRBJ2-1
d_gene: TRBD2
CDR3nt: TGTGCCAGCAGCTTAGGCGGGGGTTACAATGAGCAGTTCTTC
CDR3aa: CASSLGGGYNEQFF

abundance: few
v_gene: TRBV7-9
j_gene: TRBJ1-2
d_gene: TRBD1
CDR3nt: TGTGCCAGCAGCCACCGCCCGGGACAGGCTACTTCGGATTCGGGCTACACCTTC
CDR3aa: CASSHRPGQATSDSGYTF

abundance: once
v_gene: TRBV7-3
j_gene: TRBJ2-3
d_gene: .
CDR3nt: TGTGCCAGCAGCAGACCCTGGAATACGCAGTATTTT
CDR3aa: CASSRPWNTQYF

abundance: .
v_gene: TRBV18
j_gene: TRBJ2-5
d_gene: TRBD2
CDR3nt: TGTGCCAGCTCACCACGAGCGGGAAGTCGAGAGACCCAGTACTTC
CDR3aa: CASSPRAGSRETQYF

abundance: once
v_gene: TRBV4-2
j_gene: TRBJ2-2
d_gene: .
CDR3nt: TGTGCCAGCAGCCAAGTAGGTCCGGCAGGTGGGAACACCGGGGAGCTGTTTTTT
CDR3aa: CASSQVGPAGGNTGELFF

abundance: once
v_gene: TRBV9
j_gene: TRBJ2-5
d_gene: TRBD2
CDR3nt: TGTGCCAGCAGCGTAGATGGCGGGAGGAGGCGAGAGACCCAGTACTTC
CDR3aa: CASSVDGGRRRETQYF

abundance: .
v_gene: TRBV19
j_gene: TRBJ2-1
d_gene: .
CDR3nt: TGTGCCAGTAGTATAAGGAGGGGTGAGCAGTTCTTC
CDR3aa: CASSIRRGEQFF

abundance: .
v_gene: TRBV28
j_gene: TRBJ1-5
d_gene: TRBD1
CDR3nt: TGTGCCAGCAGACAGACAGGGACGATAAGCAATCAGCCCCAGCATTTT
CDR3aa: CASRQTGTISNQPQHF

abundance: .
v_gene: TRBV24-1
j_gene: TRBJ2-3
d_gene: TRBD1
CDR3nt: TGTGCCACCAGGGAGACAGGGCGCACAGATACGCAGTATTTT
CDR3aa: CATRETGRTDTQYF

abundance: .
v_gene: TRBV2
j_gene: TRBJ1-1
d_gene: .
CDR3nt: TGTGCCAGCAGTGAAGTGGGGGGGACTGAAGCTTTCTTT
CDR3aa: CASSEVGGTEAFF

abundance: .
v_gene: TRBV25-1
j_gene: TRBJ2-7
d_gene: .
CDR3nt: TGTGCCAGCAGTGCTCAGGTTGGGGAGCAGTACTTC
CDR3aa: CASSAQVGEQYF

abundance: .
v_gene: TRBV7-6
j_gene: TRBJ2-7
d_gene: .
CDR3nt: TGTGCCAGCAGCCATGCCCGGGGGGAGCAGTACTTC
CDR3aa: CASSHARGEQYF

abundance: .
v_gene: TRBV9
j_gene: TRBJ2-5
d_gene: .
CDR3nt: TGTGCCAGCAGCGTAGATCGGGAGACCCAGTACTTC
CDR3aa: CASSVDRETQYF

abundance: .
v_gene: TRBV27
j_gene: TRBJ1-2
d_gene: .
CDR3nt: TGTGCCAGCAGTCCCCTCACCCCCGGCTATGGCTACACCTTC
CDR3aa: CASSPLTPGYGYTF

abundance: .
v_gene: TRBV16
j_gene: TRBJ2-2
d_gene: TRBD1
CDR3nt: TGTGCCAGCAGCCAGACAGGGGCGAACACCGGGGAGCTGTTTTTT
CDR3aa: CASSQTGANTGELFF

abundance: .
v_gene: TRBV5-4
j_gene: TRBJ2-2
d_gene: .
CDR3nt: TGTGCCAGCAGCTTGGAGGCCAGACTCACCGGGGAGCTGTTTTTT
CDR3aa: CASSLEARLTGELFF

abundance: .
v_gene: TRBV19
j_gene: TRBJ2-3
d_gene: TRBD2
CDR3nt: TGTGCCAGTAGTATAGAGGGGGCTAGCGGGACTAGCACAGATACGCAGTATTTT
CDR3aa: CASSIEGASGTSTDTQYF

abundance: .
v_gene: TRBV30
j_gene: TRBJ1-5
d_gene: .
CDR3nt: TGTGCCTGGTCACGGGGGCTCAATCAGCCCCAGCATTTT
CDR3aa: CAWSRGLNQPQHF

abundance: once
v_gene: TRBV2
j_gene: TRBJ2-7
d_gene: .
CDR3nt: TGTGCCAGCACCGAGCTAGGGGTTAGCAACGAGCAGTACTTC
CDR3aa: CASTELGVSNEQYF

abundance: .
v_gene: TRBV28
j_gene: TRBJ2-7
d_gene: .
CDR3nt: TGTGCCAGCAGGACCACCCCACCTTTGAGCTCCTACGAGCAGTACTTC
CDR3aa: CASRTTPPLSSYEQYF

abundance: once
v_gene: TRBV28
j_gene: TRBJ2-7
d_gene: .
CDR3nt: TGTGCCAGCAGCCACTTCTTTGAGCAGTACTTC
CDR3aa: CASSHFFEQYF

abundance: .
v_gene: TRBV11-2
j_gene: TRBJ1-5
d_gene: .
CDR3nt: TGTGCCAGCAGCTTATTTCCCAATCAGCCCCAGCATTTT
CDR3aa: CASSLFPNQPQHF

abundance: once
v_gene: TRBV19
j_gene: TRBJ2-3
d_gene: TRBD1
CDR3nt: TGTGCCAGTAGTATCACAGGGGGAGAAGATACGCAGTATTTT
CDR3aa: CASSITGGEDTQYF

abundance: .
v_gene: TRBV2
j_gene: TRBJ1-5
d_gene: .
CDR3nt: TGTGCCAGCAGTGAAGGAGGGGTCTCTTTTCAGCCCCAGCATTTT
CDR3aa: CASSEGGVSFQPQHF

abundance: .
v_gene: TRBV6-5
j_gene: TRBJ1-1
d_gene: .
CDR3nt: TGTGCCAGCAGTCCCCGGGGAAGGGACGTCGCTGAAGCTTTCTTT
CDR3aa: CASSPRGRDVAEAFF

abundance: .
v_gene: TRBV5-1
j_gene: TRBJ1-2
d_gene: TRBD1
CDR3nt: TGCGCCAGCAGCTTACTCCGGGACAGGGCTTCTAGCTACACCTTC
CDR3aa: CASSLLRDRASSYTF

abundance: .
v_gene: TRBV7-9
j_gene: TRBJ2-7
d_gene: .
CDR3nt: TGTGCCAGCAGCTCATCGGGACTCCCCTACGAGCAGTACTTC
CDR3aa: CASSSSGLPYEQYF

abundance: .
v_gene: TRBV2
j_gene: TRBJ2-7
d_gene: TRBD1
CDR3nt: TGTGCCGGAAAAGAGACAGGGGCCTACGAGCAGTACTTC
CDR3aa: CAGKETGAYEQYF

abundance: .
v_gene: TRBV19
j_gene: TRBJ2-2
d_gene: .
CDR3nt: TGTGCCAGTAACCTGAACAGGGGAGGTACCGGGGAGCTGTTTTTT
CDR3aa: CASNLNRGGTGELFF

abundance: .
v_gene: TRBV6-5
j_gene: TRBJ2-7
d_gene: .
CDR3nt: TGTGCCAGCACTGGGCTCTACGAGCAGTACTTC
CDR3aa: CASTGLYEQYF

abundance: once
v_gene: TRBV5-1
j_gene: TRBJ2-7
d_gene: .
CDR3nt: TGCGCCAGCAGCAATAACGGGGCGGTCGAGCAGTACTTC
CDR3aa: CASSNNGAVEQYF

abundance: once
v_gene: TRBV7-9
j_gene: TRBJ2-7
d_gene: .
CDR3nt: TGTGCCATACAACCGGGACCAACCTACGAGCAGTACTTC
CDR3aa: CAIQPGPTYEQYF

abundance: .
v_gene: TRBV28
j_gene: TRBJ2-2
d_gene: .
CDR3nt: TGTGCCAGCACCCCCGTTGGCATACAGAACACCGGGGAGCTGTTTTTT
CDR3aa: CASTPVGIQNTGELFF

abundance: .
v_gene: TRBV11-3
j_gene: TRBJ2-7
d_gene: .
CDR3nt: TGTGCCAGCAGCCTAGGGGGAGAAGGGATCCCCTACGAGCAGTACTTC
CDR3aa: CASSLGGEGIPYEQYF